This TCR beta chain is drawn from a study of T cell responses to AZD1222 COVID-19 vaccine. Some clones are missing from TCRdb's copy, which holds only in-frame ones; the method was immunoSEQ multiplex PCR. In all, the sample yields about 140,000 clones. Germline-derived CDR1 and CDR2 are MNHEY and SVGAGI. Trimming took off 2 bases at V and 3 bases at J, with 11 bases between the two ends. The CDR3 length is 15 residues. Study outcomes and limitations: The study sampled repertoires only after the peak T cell response. A mostly white British donor set with more females was recruited, and clonal diversity was possibly underestimated.

Details on this clone: The antigen is not known.

The sample comprised peripheral blood. This TCR derives from an adult in good health. This chain connects TRBV6-5 to TRBJ1-5; possibly TRBD1 for D (5 bases). The CDR3 coding sequence is TGTGCCAGCAGTTACGGAAGGGGTGACAATCAGCCCCAGCATTTT. Protein: CASSYGRGDNQPQHF.